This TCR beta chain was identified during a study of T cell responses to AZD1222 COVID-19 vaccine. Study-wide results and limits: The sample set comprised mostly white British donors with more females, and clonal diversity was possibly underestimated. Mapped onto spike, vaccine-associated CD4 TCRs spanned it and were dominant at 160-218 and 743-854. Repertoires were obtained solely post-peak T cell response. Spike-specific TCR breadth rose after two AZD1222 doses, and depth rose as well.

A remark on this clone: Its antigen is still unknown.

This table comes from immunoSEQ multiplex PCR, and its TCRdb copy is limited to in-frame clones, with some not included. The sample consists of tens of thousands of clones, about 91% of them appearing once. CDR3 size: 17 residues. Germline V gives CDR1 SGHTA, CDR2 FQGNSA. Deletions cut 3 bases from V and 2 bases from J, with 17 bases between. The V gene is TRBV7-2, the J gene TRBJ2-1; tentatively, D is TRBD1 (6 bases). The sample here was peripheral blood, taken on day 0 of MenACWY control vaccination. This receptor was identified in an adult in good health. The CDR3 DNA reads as TGTGCCAGCAGCTTCCCTCTCCAGGGGTCGACCTACAATGAGCAGTTCTTC. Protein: CASSFPLQGSTYNEQFF.